A single sample is the source of the 24 T cell receptor beta chains below, sequenced in a study of blood T cell repertoires in COVID-19. Measured with immunoSEQ multiplex PCR; TCRdb has only the in-frame clones, and not every one. There are roughly 150,000 clones in the sample; roughly 88% occur only once, and about 6.8% lies in the top ten. The sample comprised peripheral blood. These receptor sequences come from a woman aged 50 to 60 in a cohort sampled during active or convalescent COVID-19.

This chain links TRBV5-1 with TRBJ1-3; 8 bases are shared with TRBD1. The CDR3 consists of 17 residues. Per the germline V gene, CDR1 is SGHRS and CDR2 is YFSETQ. The J segment lost 0 bases and the V segment lost 3 bases, leaving 8 bases of the junction unmatched. CDR3 DNA sequence: TGCGCCAGCAGCTACGGGACAGGAGGGGGCTCTGGAAACACCATATATTTT. Residues: CASSYGTGGGSGNTIYF.

The chain combines TRBV7-9 with TRBJ1-3, with D maybe TRBD1 (6 bases). Germline assignment: CDR1 SEHNR and CDR2 FQNEAQ (reference sequence). This CDR3 is 18 amino acids long. Trimming cost V 4 bases and J 0 bases, with 19 bases left between them. Here the CDR3 reads CASSSFKGQTISGNTIYF. The CDR3 DNA sequence: TGTGCCAGCAGCTCCTTTAAGGGACAAACTATCTCTGGAAACACCATATATTTT.

The chain has TRBV5-1 and TRBJ1-4, with 8 bases fitting TRBD1. The CDR3 loop spans 16 amino acids. Per the germline V gene, CDR1 is SGHRS and CDR2 is YFSETQ. V lost 4 bases, J lost 0 bases, and 5 bases stayed unmatched. CDR3 bases: TGCGCCAGCAGCGATGGGACAGGAGCAACTAATGAAAAACTGTTTTTT. As protein: CASSDGTGATNEKLFF.

The rearrangement joins TRBV19 to TRBJ1-2, with 7 bases that match TRBD1. Germline trimming cut 4 bases from V and 3 bases from J; bases unmatched to any gene: 5. CDR3 length: 14 amino acids. Germline V gene data show CDR1 as LNHDA and CDR2 as SQIVND (reference sequence). The CDR3 spells CASSTTGSYYGYTF. The DNA for the CDR3 is TGTGCCAGTAGTACGACAGGGTCCTACTATGGCTACACCTTC. Full variable domain (remainder filled in from reference TRBV19 and TRBJ1-2): DGGITQSPKYLFRKEGQNVTLSCEQNLNHDAMYWYRQDPGQGLRLIYYSQIVNDFQKGDIAEGYSVSREKKESFPLTVTSAQKNPTAFYLCASSTTGSYYGYTFGSGTRLTVV.

The genes are TRBV5-6 and TRBJ2-7; TRBD1 agrees at 7 bases. V was clipped by 0 bases and J by 1 base; unmatched bases: 10. This CDR3 is 17 amino acids long. CDR1 is SGHDT and CDR2 is YYEEEE in the germline V gene. The CDR3 region is CASSLEGAGFGSYEQYF. The CDR3 DNA is TGTGCCAGCAGCTTGGAGGGGGCAGGGTTTGGGTCCTACGAGCAGTACTTC.

V and J are TRBV7-2 and TRBJ2-4, with 10 positions matching TRBD1. The CDR3 extends over 19 amino acids. Unmatched junction bases numbered 11, after V lost 3 bases and J lost 0 bases. Germline-derived CDR1 and CDR2 are SGHTA and FQGNSA. The CDR3 loop is CASSLYGQGDISAKNIQYF. The CDR3 bases are TGTGCCAGCAGCTTGTATGGACAGGGGGACATCTCAGCCAAAAACATTCAGTACTTC.

The chain uses TRBV29-1 and TRBJ2-2; TRBD2 aligns across 10 bases. Germline values: CDR1 SQVTM, CDR2 ANQGSEA. The CDR3 extends over 15 amino acids. V gave up 7 bases and J gave up 0 bases; unmatched junction bases: 5. CDR3 sequence reads: CSARTSGTNTGELFF. DNA for the CDR3: TGCAGCGCCCGGACTAGCGGCACGAACACCGGGGAGCTGTTTTTT.

The chain links TRBV7-8 to TRBJ1-2; TRBD1 matches 8 bases. J gave up 6 bases and V 5 bases, and 5 bases lay outside the gene matches. The CDR3 loop spans 13 amino acids. CDR1 SGHVS and CDR2 FQNEAQ come from the germline V gene. The CDR3 region is CASSPRTGNGYTF. CDR3 sequence (DNA): TGTGCCAGCAGCCCACGGACAGGGAATGGCTACACCTTC.

The rearrangement joins TRBV6-5 to TRBJ1-2; D ambiguous. Trimming left V 5 bases short and J 7 bases short, with 11 bases between. The germline V gene encodes CDR1 MNHEY and CDR2 SVGAGI. This CDR3 comprises 12 residues. The CDR3 here is CASSRLTAGYTF. The CDR3 DNA reads as TGTGCCAGCAGTAGACTAACAGCTGGCTACACCTTC.

This clone has just a few counts. The chain joins TRBV7-8 to TRBJ2-5, with 10 bases aligning to TRBD2. CDR1 is SGHVS, CDR2 FQNEAQ, per germline. This CDR3 region has 16 residues. The V gene end was trimmed by 5 bases and the J gene end by 1 base; junction bases not matched to a gene: 7. The CDR3 spells CASSEFSGGFQETQYF. Written as DNA, the CDR3 is TGTGCCAGCAGCGAATTTAGCGGGGGGTTCCAAGAGACCCAGTACTTC.

This clone was counted once. This chain links TRBV5-1 with TRBJ1-1; TRBD1 might be the D (6 bases). Between the trimmed V and J ends, which lost 4 bases and 4 bases, there was a span of 14 bases. The CDR3 loop spans 14 amino acids. The germline CDR1 and CDR2 sequences are SGHRS and YFSETQ. CDR3 amino acids: CASSRWETGTEAFF. In DNA form, the CDR3 reads TGCGCCAGCAGCCGCTGGGAGACAGGCACTGAAGCTTTCTTT.

A few counts support this clone. The chain is built from TRBV3-1 (or the pseudogene TRBV3-2) and TRBJ1-2; D is unclear. Germline-derived CDR1 and CDR2 are LGHDT and YNNKEL (reference sequence). V lost 0 bases and J lost 5, with 13 bases in between. The CDR3 contains 15 residues. CDR3 residues: CASSQEPISGYGYTF. CDR3 bases: TGTGCCAGCAGCCAAGAGCCGATCTCGGGTTATGGCTACACCTTC.

The V call is TRBV3-1 (or the pseudogene TRBV3-2), the J call TRBJ2-2; 7 positions match TRBD1. Germline-derived CDR1 and CDR2 are LGHDT and YNNKEL (reference sequence). The CDR3 covers 14 residues. J lost 8 bases, V lost 2 bases, and 5 bases had no gene match. CDR3 region: CASSQRTGTGELFF. The CDR3, as DNA: TGTGCCAGCAGCCAACGGACAGGCACAGGGGAGCTGTTTTTT.

The V call is TRBV19, the J call TRBJ2-1; 10 bases agree with TRBD2. CDR3 length: 15 residues. The ends lost 6 bases at V and 2 bases at J; junction bases unmatched: 4. Germline V gives CDR1 LNHDA, CDR2 SQIVND (reference sequence). The CDR3 DNA sequence: TGTGCCAGTAGAAGAGCGGGGGGGACCTACAATGAGCAGTTCTTC. This translates into CASRRAGGTYNEQFF.

The genes are TRBV5-1 and TRBJ2-5; tentative D call: TRBD1 (5 bases). The V gene's germline CDR1 is SGHRS and CDR2 YFSETQ. This CDR3 is 16 amino acids long. V shed 4 bases and J shed 5 bases, with 21 bases lying between them. Here the CDR3 reads CASSRQGTGAGETQYF. DNA for the CDR3: TGCGCCAGCAGCCGCCAGGGAACGGGCGCCGGGGAGACCCAGTACTTC.

The V and J genes are TRBV18 and TRBJ2-7, with no clear D. This CDR3 contains 15 residues. With 2 bases removed from V and 2 bases from J, the gap between germline ends came to 13 bases. Germline values: CDR1 KGHSH, CDR2 LQKENI. CDR3 nucleotides: TGTGCCAGCTCACCAAGGTCGGGTGCGCCCTACGAGCAGTACTTC. This codes for CASSPRSGAPYEQYF. Full variable domain (outside the CDR3, taken from reference TRBV18 and TRBJ2-7): NAGVMQNPRHLVRRRGQEARLRCSPMKGHSHVYWYRQLPEEGLKFMVYLQKENIIDESGMPKERFSAEFPKEGPSILRIQQVVRGDSAAYFCASSPRSGAPYEQYFGPGTRLTVT.

This clone was seen a single time. This chain joins TRBV18 and TRBJ1-3; 8 positions match TRBD1. The CDR3 sequence is 14 residues long. Trimming took 9 bases from V and 2 from J; bases not matched to a gene: 6. CDR1 and CDR2 from the germline V gene are KGHSH and LQKENI. The CDR3 loop is CASLLDRAGNTIYF. CDR3 DNA: TGTGCCAGTTTATTGGACAGGGCTGGAAACACCATATATTTT.

This clone was observed a handful of times. This chain links TRBV30 with TRBJ1-4; 8 bases fit TRBD1. Trimming cost V 7 bases and J 4 bases; bases outside gene matches: 8. The CDR3 totals 14 residues. The germline gives CDR1 GTSNPN, CDR2 SVGIG (reference sequence). The CDR3 reads CASASDRVNEKLFF. In DNA, the CDR3 is TGTGCCTCCGCTTCGGACAGGGTTAATGAAAAACTGTTTTTT.

CDR3 nucleotides: TGTGCCATCAGTGAGCTGTTACTGAGCTCTGGAAACACCATATATTTT. This sequence encodes CAISELLLSSGNTIYF. The V call is TRBV10-3, the J call TRBJ1-3; D remains unclear. The V end lost 2 bases, the J end lost 0 bases, and 11 bases lay between the germline ends. The CDR3 is made up of 16 amino acids. Per the germline V gene, CDR1 is ENHRY and CDR2 is SYGVKD.

The chain is built from TRBV7-2 and TRBJ2-5; D not certain. The CDR3 runs 13 residues. V was trimmed by 3 bases and J by 5 bases, leaving 10 bases between them. Germline V gene lookup returns CDR1 SGHTA and CDR2 FQGNSA. CDR3 sequence reads: CASSLLVWETQYF. DNA for the CDR3: TGTGCCAGCAGCTTGTTAGTCTGGGAGACCCAGTACTTC.

The rearrangement uses TRBV30 and TRBJ1-6; D remains unclear. The germline CDR1 and CDR2 sequences are GTSNPN and SVGIG (reference sequence). V was trimmed by 3 bases and J by 2 bases, leaving 14 bases between them. This CDR3 comprises 16 residues. CDR3 amino acids: CAWRGPGETYNSPLHF. The CDR3 coding sequence is TGTGCCTGGAGAGGACCGGGAGAGACCTATAATTCACCCCTCCACTTT.

The chain joins TRBV5-1 to TRBJ1-2; D ambiguous. The V end was cut by 2 bases, the J end by 4 bases, with 12 bases between. Germline V gene sequence: CDR1 SGHRS, CDR2 YFSETQ. The CDR3 consists of 14 residues. The CDR3 is CASSLDGSAYGYTF. The CDR3 bases are TGCGCCAGCAGCTTAGATGGCAGCGCCTATGGCTACACCTTC.

J is TRBJ2-2 and V is TRBV3-1 (or the pseudogene TRBV3-2), with D unclear. Per the germline V gene, CDR1 is LGHDT and CDR2 is YNNKEL (reference sequence). V gave up 4 bases and J gave up 5 bases, with 5 bases separating them. The CDR3 consists of 12 residues. The CDR3 region is CASSLMTGELFF. The CDR3 DNA follows: TGTGCCAGCAGCCTAATGACCGGGGAGCTGTTTTTT.

The rearrangement joins TRBV10-3 to TRBJ1-2, with TRBD1 matching 12 bases. This CDR3 is 15 amino acids long. Germline CDR1 ENHRY, CDR2 SYGVKD. Germline trimming cut 0 bases from V and 8 bases from J; bases unmatched to any gene: 4. For the CDR3, the DNA is TGTGCCATCAGTGAGTCGGGGACAGGGGGCGTCGGCTACACCTTC. It yields the protein CAISESGTGGVGYTF.